This T cell receptor beta chain was profiled in a study of shared clonotypes between healthy human individuals. Generated by immunoSEQ multiplex PCR, the TCRdb table keeps only in-frame clones and is missing some. The sample has 2,500,000 or so clones; just over 90% are singletons. CDR1 is SGHRS, CDR2 YFSETQ, per germline. Between the trimmed V and J ends, which lost 6 bases and 5 bases, there was a span of 20 bases. CDR3 size: 15 residues. The TCR sequence derives from a man aged 18-30 years in good health. This chain joins TRBV5-1 and TRBJ2-5, with D possibly being TRBD1 or TRBD2 (5 bases each). Sequencing input: naive CD4+ T cells sorted from blood. Described subset: CD45RA+ positively selected. The CDR3 nucleotides are TGCGCCAGCACCCCAGTAGCACCCGAGGGGGAGACCCAGTACTTC. Residues: CASTPVAPEGETQYF.